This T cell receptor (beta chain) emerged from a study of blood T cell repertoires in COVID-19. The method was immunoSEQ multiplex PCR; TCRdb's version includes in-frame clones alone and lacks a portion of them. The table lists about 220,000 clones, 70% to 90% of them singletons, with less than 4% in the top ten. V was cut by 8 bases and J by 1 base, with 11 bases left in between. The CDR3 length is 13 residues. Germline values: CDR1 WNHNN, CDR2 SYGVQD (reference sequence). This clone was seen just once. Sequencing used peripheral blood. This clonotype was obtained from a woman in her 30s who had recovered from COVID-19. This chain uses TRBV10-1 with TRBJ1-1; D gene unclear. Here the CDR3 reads CASQEGRNTEAFF. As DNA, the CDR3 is TGCGCCAGCCAGGAGGGAAGGAACACTGAAGCTTTCTTT.